This is a list of T cell receptor beta chains from one sample in a study of shared clonotypes between healthy human individuals. Using immunoSEQ multiplex PCR, the repertoire was profiled, and TCRdb retains in-frame clones only, with some absent. This table holds some 1,900,000 clones, about 94% found once. What was sequenced was naive CD8+ T cells sorted from blood. Every receptor here comes from a man aged 18 to 30 in good health. The CDR3 runs from the conserved cysteine through the conserved F or W. D genes are given only for firm matches. Clone size is shown for a subset of rows, as once, few, many or a class of expanded clone.

J | D | size | V | DNA | CDR3
TRBJ1-2 | - | - | TRBV29-1 | TGCAGCTCGGGAGGCTACACCTTC | CSSGGYTF
TRBJ2-1 | TRBD2 | - | TRBV4-3 | TGCGCCAGCAGCCAAGTTTCCGGGACTAGCGGGAGAGAGCAGTTCTTC | CASSQVSGTSGREQFF
TRBJ1-2 | - | - | TRBV27 | TGTGCCAGCAGTTTACAGGGGTCTATCCATGGCTACACCTTC | CASSLQGSIHGYTF
TRBJ2-2 | - | - | TRBV6-1 | TGTGCCAGCAGTAATATCCCGGAGGTCGGGGAGCTGTTTTTT | CASSNIPEVGELFF
TRBJ1-1 | - | - | TRBV19 | TGTGCCAGTAGTATCGATTTATTCACTGAAGCTTTCTTT | CASSIDLFTEAFF
TRBJ2-1 | - | once | TRBV12-5 | TGTGCTAGTGCCGACCTGGAGAACTCCTACAATGAGCAGTTCTTC | CASADLENSYNEQFF
TRBJ1-1 | - | - | TRBV29-1 | TGCAGCGTTGAACAGGGTGGTACTGAAGCTTTCTTT | CSVEQGGTEAFF
TRBJ2-7 | TRBD1 | - | TRBV10-3 | TGTGCCATCAGTGAGAGGACAGGGGTCGGCTCCTACGAGCAGTACTTC | CAISERTGVGSYEQYF
TRBJ2-3 | - | - | TRBV7-8 | TGTGCCAGCATTAGCAGTTGGGGAAGAGATACGCAGTATTTT | CASISSWGRDTQYF
TRBJ2-7 | - | - | TRBV10-3 | TGTGCCATCAATCCCGACCCTTATCTATCCTACGAGCAGTACTTC | CAINPDPYLSYEQYF
TRBJ2-7 | TRBD2 | - | TRBV4-1 | TGCGCCAGCAGCCAAGACTCCGGGACTAGCGGGAGCTACGAGCAGTACTTC | CASSQDSGTSGSYEQYF
TRBJ1-5 | - | - | TRBV27 | TGTGCCAGCAGTTTATCGTCTCCGGGCCTAGGTTGGTCCCAGCATTTT | CASSLSSPGLGWSQHF
TRBJ2-7 | - | - | TRBV4-3 | TGCGCCAGCAGCCAAGATAGTACTGCCCTCTACGAGCAGTACTTC | CASSQDSTALYEQYF
TRBJ1-1 | TRBD1 | - | TRBV5-6 | TGTGCCAGCAGCTTGGAACAGGGGAGCACTGAAGCTTTCTTT | CASSLEQGSTEAFF
TRBJ1-1 | - | - | TRBV7-9 | TGTGCCAGCAGCTCCTTAGACCAGAACACTGAAGCTTTCTTT | CASSSLDQNTEAFF
TRBJ2-3 | - | - | TRBV11-1 | TGTGCCAGCAGCTTAAAGCGGGTAACAGATACGCAGTATTTT | CASSLKRVTDTQYF
TRBJ1-1 | - | - | TRBV11-2 | TGTGCCAGCAGCTTAGTACTGAACACTGAAGCTTTCTTT | CASSLVLNTEAFF
TRBJ2-7 | - | - | TRBV5-4 | TGTGCCAGCAGTCCTGGGTTAGGGTCCTCCTACGAGCAGTACTTC | CASSPGLGSSYEQYF
TRBJ2-7 | - | once | TRBV4-1 | TGCGCCAGCAGCCAAGAGTCCGGGATCCCCCTCTACGAGCAGTACTTC | CASSQESGIPLYEQYF
TRBJ2-7 | - | - | TRBV7-6 | TGTGCCAGCAGCTTAGCGAACAGTTACGAGCAGTACTTC | CASSLANSYEQYF
TRBJ2-4 | - | - | TRBV9 | TGTGCCAGCAGTTCGACAGGAGACATTCAGTACTTC | CASSSTGDIQYF
TRBJ2-7 | - | - | TRBV28 | TGTGCCAGCAGTTTTCAGGCCGAGCAGTACTTC | CASSFQAEQYF
TRBJ2-7 | - | - | TRBV2 | TGTGCCAGCGCAGGTGATCGTCCCTACGAGCAGTACTTC | CASAGDRPYEQYF
TRBJ1-2 | - | - | TRBV7-6 | TGTGCCAGCAGCTTAGCCTGGGATGGTGGCTACACCTTC | CASSLAWDGGYTF
TRBJ2-7 | - | - | TRBV5-1 | TGCGCCAGCTACGGATACGGCGAGCAGTACTTC | CASYGYGEQYF
TRBJ1-3 | - | - | TRBV5-1 | TGCGCCAGCAGCTTGGAGCAAGGAACTGGAAACACCATATATTTT | CASSLEQGTGNTIYF
TRBJ1-5 | - | - | TRBV5-6 | TGTGCCAGCAGCTTTGGTGAAAGCAATCAGCCCCAGCATTTT | CASSFGESNQPQHF
TRBJ1-4 | - | - | TRBV4-1 | TGCGCCAGCAGGGCAAACAGAGGGTCTAATGAAAAACTGTTTTTT | CASRANRGSNEKLFF
TRBJ2-2 | - | once | TRBV6-1 | TGTGCCAGCAGTGAAGTAGCAACGGATATCACCGGGGAGCTGTTTTTT | CASSEVATDITGELFF
TRBJ2-5 | TRBD1 | - | TRBV2 | TGTGCCAGCCTCGGGACAGAACAAGAGACCCAGTACTTC | CASLGTEQETQYF
TRBJ1-1 | - | once | TRBV7-9 | TGTGCCAGCAGCCCTCTAAGAGCGAGGCAGGACACTGAAGCTTTCTTT | CASSPLRARQDTEAFF
TRBJ2-7 | TRBD2 | - | TRBV4-1 | TGCGCCAGCAGCCAAGGGACTAGCGGCGCCTACGAGCAGTACTTC | CASSQGTSGAYEQYF
TRBJ1-1 | - | - | TRBV5-1 | TGCGCCAGCAGTAACCCATCGACAGTGGAAGCTTTCTTT | CASSNPSTVEAFF
TRBJ1-2 | - | - | TRBV5-1 | TGCGCCAGCAGCCCGGAGGCAGTTGAATGGACCTATGGCTACACCTTC | CASSPEAVEWTYGYTF
TRBJ1-1 | - | - | TRBV18 | TGTGCCAGCTCACCACAAGACATGATGAACACTGAAGCTTTCTTT | CASSPQDMMNTEAFF
TRBJ2-7 | TRBD1 | - | TRBV6-1 | TGTGCCAGCAGTGTGGACAGGTTCATCTCCTACGAGCAGTACTTC | CASSVDRFISYEQYF
TRBJ2-1 | - | - | TRBV4-1 | TGCGCCAGCAGCCAAGTAGGAACGGGATCCTACAATGAGCAGTTCTTC | CASSQVGTGSYNEQFF
TRBJ2-1 | TRBD2 | - | TRBV29-1 | TGCAGCGTTGATTCTTTAGCGGGTGAGCAGTTCTTC | CSVDSLAGEQFF
TRBJ2-7 | - | - | TRBV4-3 | TGCGCCAGCAGCCTAAGCCCCGGGGACAACTACGAGCAGTACTTC | CASSLSPGDNYEQYF
TRBJ2-5 | - | once | TRBV5-4 | TGTGCCAGCAGCTTGGGGCAGGGCGGGGAGACCCAGTACTTC | CASSLGQGGETQYF
TRBJ2-1 | - | - | TRBV10-1 | TGCGCCAGCAGTGCCCCCGGGACGATCAATGAGCAGTTCTTC | CASSAPGTINEQFF
TRBJ2-7 | TRBD1 | - | TRBV19 | TGTGCCAGTAGTATCGCAACAGGGGGCTTTTACGAGCAGTACTTC | CASSIATGGFYEQYF
TRBJ2-5 | TRBD2 | - | TRBV2 | TGTGCCAGCAGTGAAGTTCTTGGCGCGGGAGTTAGGGAGACCCAGTACTTC | CASSEVLGAGVRETQYF
TRBJ2-7 | - | - | TRBV27 | TGTGCCAGCAGCACTCTTAGCGGATCTACCTACGAGCAGTACTTC | CASSTLSGSTYEQYF
TRBJ2-7 | - | - | TRBV28 | TGTGCCATTAAGACCTACGAGCAGTACTTC | CAIKTYEQYF
TRBJ2-7 | - | once | TRBV7-9 | TGTGCCAGCAGCTTAACACAGGGACACTACGAGCAGTACTTC | CASSLTQGHYEQYF
TRBJ2-3 | - | - | TRBV6-4 | TGTGCCAGCAGTGACAGGGCGGACGTCACAGATACGCAGTATTTT | CASSDRADVTDTQYF
TRBJ2-1 | - | once | TRBV4-1 | TGCGCCAGCAGCCAAGTACATATGGACCACAATGAGCAGTTCTTC | CASSQVHMDHNEQFF
TRBJ2-3 | - | - | TRBV30 | TGTGCCTGGGAGAGCGCGGCGACAGATACGCAGTATTTT | CAWESAATDTQYF
TRBJ2-2 | - | - | TRBV6-5 | TGTGCCAGCAGTTTTACGTTTGGGGGCCACGGGGAGCTGTTTTTT | CASSFTFGGHGELFF
TRBJ1-1 | - | - | TRBV6-5 | TGTGCCAGCACCCAGGGGAGGAACACTGAAGCTTTCTTT | CASTQGRNTEAFF